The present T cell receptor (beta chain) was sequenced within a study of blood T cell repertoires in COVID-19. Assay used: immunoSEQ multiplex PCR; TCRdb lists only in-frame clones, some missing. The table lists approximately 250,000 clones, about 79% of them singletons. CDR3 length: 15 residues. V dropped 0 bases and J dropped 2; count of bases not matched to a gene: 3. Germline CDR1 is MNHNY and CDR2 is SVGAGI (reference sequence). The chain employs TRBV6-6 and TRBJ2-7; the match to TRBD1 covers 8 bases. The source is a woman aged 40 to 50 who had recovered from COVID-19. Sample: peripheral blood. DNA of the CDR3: TGTGCCAGCAGTTACTCCGACAGGGGTGCCTACGAGCAGTACTTC. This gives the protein CASSYSDRGAYEQYF.